These 30 T cell receptor beta chains originate from one sample sequenced in a study of OX40 agonist ivuxolimab in advanced cancers. Data came from immunoSEQ multiplex PCR; TCRdb stores just in-frame clones and leaves some out. The sample has about 54,000 clones, about 89% seen once; the top ten hold approximately 1.5%. The specimen comprised CD4+ or CD8+ T cells sorted from blood, sampled in a trial of the OX40 agonist ivuxolimab. These receptors all stem from an adult with an advanced solid tumor such as melanoma, head and neck, liver or kidney cancer.

The chain joins TRBV19 to TRBJ1-3; D is unresolved. Deletions cut 5 bases from V and 0 bases from J, with 8 bases between. Germline loops: CDR1 LNHDA, CDR2 SQIVND (reference sequence). The CDR3 totals 14 residues. The CDR3 loop reads CASSATISGNTIYF. CDR3 in DNA: TGTGCCAGTAGTGCGACAATCTCTGGAAACACCATATATTTT. The variable domain in full, completed from reference TRBV19 and TRBJ1-3, reads DGGITQSPKYLFRKEGQNVTLSCEQNLNHDAMYWYRQDPGQGLRLIYYSQIVNDFQKGDIAEGYSVSREKKESFPLTVTSAQKNPTAFYLCASSATISGNTIYFGEGSWLTVV.

The V gene is TRBV10-3, the J gene TRBJ2-7; TRBD1 might be the D (6 bases). The CDR3 length is 15 residues. Germline V gene sequence: CDR1 ENHRY, CDR2 SYGVKD. Trimming stripped 7 bases from V and 3 bases from J, with 19 bases between. The CDR3 loop is CAIMEDRNYFYEQYF. The CDR3, as DNA: TGTGCCATCATGGAGGACAGAAATTATTTCTACGAGCAGTACTTC.

The chain is built from TRBV10-3 and TRBJ2-3; D might be TRBD1 (6 bases). Trimming cost V 6 bases and J 4 bases, with 8 bases left between them. The CDR3 is 12 residues long. From germline, CDR1 is ENHRY and CDR2 SYGVKD. CDR3 sequence (DNA): TGTGCCATCAGCCGGACAGCAGATACGCAGTATTTT. Its protein is CAISRTADTQYF.

V and J are TRBV9 and TRBJ1-3; D remains ambiguous. With 3 bases removed from V and 2 bases from J, the gap between germline ends came to 12 bases. This CDR3 has 15 residues. Germline V gene data show CDR1 as SGDLS and CDR2 as YYNGEE. The CDR3 DNA sequence: TGTGCCAGCAGCGGTTCCCTAGGTCCTGGAAACACCATATATTTT. As protein: CASSGSLGPGNTIYF.

The chain combines TRBV4-1 with TRBJ2-5, with TRBD2 identical over 10 bases. The V gene's germline CDR1 is MGHRA and CDR2 YSYEKL. V was clipped by 1 base and J by 3 bases; unmatched bases: 14. This CDR3 is 19 amino acids long. DNA of the CDR3: TGCGCCAGCAGCCAAGGGTACCTAGCGGGGGCCAGTCGGGAAGAGACCCAGTACTTC. This translates into CASSQGYLAGASREETQYF.

The CDR3 nucleotides read TGTGCCATCAGTGAAGGCAGGGAAAACACTGAAGCTTTCTTT. Translated, it gives CAISEGRENTEAFF. The rearrangement uses TRBV10-3 and TRBJ1-1; possible D gene TRBD1, 5 bases. This CDR3 is built from 14 residues. Looked up from germline, CDR1 is ENHRY and CDR2 is SYGVKD. Trimming removed 3 bases at V and 2 bases at J, with 10 bases between.

This sequence joins TRBV27 and TRBJ2-7; 8 bases align to TRBD1. With 3 bases clipped from V and 2 bases from J, the junction kept 21 bases outside the gene matches. Germline loops: CDR1 MNHEY, CDR2 SMNVEV (reference sequence). The CDR3 runs to 20 residues. CDR3 coding DNA: TGTGCCAGCAGTTTCATCGGGTATGAGAGGGGGACAGGCGATCCCTACGAGCAGTACTTC. Residues: CASSFIGYERGTGDPYEQYF.

This chain connects TRBV6-5 to TRBJ2-7, with 7 bases matching TRBD1. Trimming cost V 6 bases and J 5 bases; bases outside gene matches: 4. This CDR3 spans 12 amino acids. Looked up from germline, CDR1 is MNHEY and CDR2 is SVGAGI. This CDR3 reads CASRTGFDEQYF. The CDR3, as DNA: TGTGCCAGCAGGACAGGGTTCGACGAGCAGTACTTC.

V usage is TRBV6-1 and J usage is TRBJ2-3; D tentatively fits TRBD1 or TRBD2 (5 bases each). The CDR3 has 15 residues. V gave up 5 bases and J gave up 5 bases, with 17 bases separating them. The V gene's germline CDR1 is MNHNS and CDR2 SASEGT. This CDR3 is CASSLPRGPGDTQYF. DNA of the CDR3: TGTGCCAGCAGTCTCCCGAGGGGACCGGGAGATACGCAGTATTTT.

The chain is built from TRBV4-2 and TRBJ1-6; TRBD1 is a possible D gene (5 bases). This CDR3 has 16 amino acids. Trimming removed 4 bases at V and 0 bases at J, with 10 bases between. The germline gives CDR1 LGHNA, CDR2 YNFKEQ. The chain's CDR3 is CASSRGPSSYNSPLHF. The CDR3 region has the DNA TGTGCCAGCAGCCGGGGCCCGAGCTCCTATAATTCACCCCTCCACTTT.

The chain employs TRBV6-5 and TRBJ1-6; D is unresolved. CDR1 is MNHEY, CDR2 SVGAGI, per germline. The CDR3 is 16 amino acids. V was clipped by 0 bases and J by 0 bases, with 6 bases between them. The CDR3 DNA follows: TGTGCCAGCAGTTACTCGAGGAGCTCCTATAATTCACCCCTCCACTTT. Its protein is CASSYSRSSYNSPLHF.

The V call is TRBV30, the J call TRBJ1-6; no firm D call. V was shortened by 0 bases and J by 10 bases, with 10 bases between the two germline ends. The V gene's germline CDR1 is GTSNPN and CDR2 SVGIG (reference sequence). CDR3 length: 13 amino acids. This CDR3 is CAWSVLGRSPLHF. As DNA, the CDR3 is TGTGCCTGGAGTGTATTAGGGAGATCACCCCTCCACTTT.

The chain couples TRBV28 to TRBJ1-5; D is undetermined. The CDR3 has 14 amino acids. Trimming shortened V by 2 bases and J by 4 bases, and 9 bases separated the two germline ends. Germline V gives CDR1 MDHEN, CDR2 SYDVKM. CDR3 sequence (DNA): TGTGCCAGCAGTTTAGACGGATGGAATCAGCCCCAGCATTTT. Amino acid sequence: CASSLDGWNQPQHF.

This chain uses TRBV28 with TRBJ1-2, with a possible D match to TRBD1 (5 bases). V lost 5 bases and J lost 14, with 24 bases in between. This CDR3 has 14 amino acids. The germline V gene encodes CDR1 MDHEN and CDR2 SYDVKM. The CDR3 bases are TGTGCCAGCAGTGGAGGGCCGGGACGAACAACGAGGACCTTC. Translated: CASSGGPGRTTRTF.

As regards this clone: This CDR3 is also generated by other DNA sequences in the sample. The chain joins TRBV7-6 to TRBJ1-1; D is unclear. V lost 5 bases and J lost 1, with 11 bases in between. Germline V lookup: CDR1 SGHVS, CDR2 FNYEAQ. This CDR3 has 14 amino acids. The CDR3 DNA is TGTGCCAGCAGCCCCCGGACTGGGAACACTGAAGCTTTCTTT. It translates to CASSPRTGNTEAFF.

This chain links TRBV7-9 with TRBJ1-5; TRBD1 might be the D (5 bases). CDR1 and CDR2 (germline): SEHNR, FQNEAQ (reference sequence). The germline V and J ends were trimmed by 5 bases and 4 bases, with 9 bases remaining between them. CDR3 length: 13 amino acids. The CDR3 DNA follows: TGTGCCAGCAGCCCGACAGAAAATCAGCCCCAGCATTTT. Amino acid sequence: CASSPTENQPQHF.

This chain joins TRBV7-2 and TRBJ2-7, with 9 positions matching TRBD1. The trim removed 4 bases at V and 9 bases at J, leaving 13 bases unmatched. This CDR3 contains 15 residues. CDR1 and CDR2 from the germline V gene are SGHTA and FQGNSA. The CDR3, as DNA: TGTGCCAGCAGCTCAACGTCCGGGACAGGGATTGGGCAGTACTTC. As protein: CASSSTSGTGIGQYF.

The genes are TRBV30 and TRBJ2-5, with a possible D match to TRBD2 (5 bases). Between the trimmed V and J ends, which lost 2 bases and 5 bases, there was a span of 18 bases. Germline V CDR1 and CDR2: GTSNPN, SVGIG (reference sequence). The CDR3 contains 15 residues. DNA of the CDR3: TGTGCCTGGAGTCCAAAAGGACTGCCATTGGAGACCCAGTACTTC. Its protein is CAWSPKGLPLETQYF.

The chain has TRBV28 and TRBJ2-7; perhaps TRBD1 as D (6 bases). The V end was cut by 2 bases, the J end by 6 bases, with 14 bases between. The V gene's germline CDR1 is MDHEN and CDR2 SYDVKM. The CDR3 extends over 14 amino acids. In DNA form, the CDR3 reads TGTGCCAGCAGTTTACGAGGGGGATGGGGCGAGCAGTACTTC. Its translation is CASSLRGGWGEQYF. Combining the CDR3 with reference TRBV28 and TRBJ2-7 gives the whole variable domain DVKVTQSSRYLVKRTGEKVFLECVQDMDHENMFWYRQDPGLGLRLIYFSYDVKMKEKGDIPEGYSVSREKKERFSLILESASTNQTSMYLCASSLRGGWGEQYFGPGTRLTVT.

The chain carries TRBV2 and TRBJ1-6; no definite D call. In germline, CDR1 is SNHLY, CDR2 FYNNEI. This CDR3 spans 15 amino acids. V lost 0 bases and J 4 bases, leaving 7 bases between the germline ends. The CDR3 is CASSEARSYNSPLHF. CDR3 coding DNA: TGTGCCAGCAGTGAAGCCAGGAGTTATAATTCACCCCTCCACTTT.

The rearrangement links TRBV2 to TRBJ2-5, with 9 bases lining up with TRBD1. The CDR3 has 15 residues. Losses at the gene ends were 4 bases for V and 3 bases for J; bases not matched to a gene: 6. The germline CDR1 and CDR2 sequences are SNHLY and FYNNEI. The DNA of the CDR3 is TGTGCCAGCAGTGGGCCCGGGACAGGGAAAGAGACCCAGTACTTC. It encodes CASSGPGTGKETQYF.

The rearrangement uses TRBV5-1 and TRBJ2-7, with D tentatively TRBD1 (6 bases). CDR1 SGHRS and CDR2 YFSETQ come from the germline V gene. The CDR3 covers 14 residues. With 8 bases removed from V and 2 bases from J, the gap between germline ends came to 17 bases. The CDR3 DNA reads TGCGCCAGTACTGCCGGGACATACGCCTACGAGCAGTACTTC. Its protein product is CASTAGTYAYEQYF.

The rearrangement uses TRBV18 and TRBJ2-1, with D unresolved. Germline loops: CDR1 KGHSH, CDR2 LQKENI. Trimming removed 3 bases at V and 1 base at J, with 13 bases between. The CDR3 loop spans 16 amino acids. CDR3 bases: TGTGCCAGCTCACCCTATTTGACGGTGTCCTACAATGAGCAGTTCTTC. Protein: CASSPYLTVSYNEQFF. The variable domain in full, completed from reference TRBV18 and TRBJ2-1, reads NAGVMQNPRHLVRRRGQEARLRCSPMKGHSHVYWYRQLPEEGLKFMVYLQKENIIDESGMPKERFSAEFPKEGPSILRIQQVVRGDSAAYFCASSPYLTVSYNEQFFGPGTRLTVL.

The V call is TRBV18, the J call TRBJ1-5; unclear D gene. Germline lookup yields CDR1 KGHSH and CDR2 LQKENI. The CDR3 spans 18 residues. V was clipped by 3 bases and J by 0 bases, with 18 bases between them. This CDR3 is CASSPTQYRGNSNQPQHF. The CDR3 nucleotides are TGTGCCAGCTCACCGACCCAGTACAGAGGAAATAGCAATCAGCCCCAGCATTTT.

The genes are TRBV19 and TRBJ1-2; TRBD1 matches at 7 bases. Trimming removed 6 bases from V and 3 bases from J; junction bases left unmatched: 7. The CDR3 has 14 amino acids. The germline CDR1 and CDR2 sequences are LNHDA and SQIVND (reference sequence). CDR3 bases: TGTGCCAGTAGGGAAAGGGGGCGCGACTATGGCTACACCTTC. It yields the protein CASRERGRDYGYTF. The whole variable domain, filled in from reference TRBV19 and TRBJ1-2, reads DGGITQSPKYLFRKEGQNVTLSCEQNLNHDAMYWYRQDPGQGLRLIYYSQIVNDFQKGDIAEGYSVSREKKESFPLTVTSAQKNPTAFYLCASRERGRDYGYTFGSGTRLTVV.

The chain is built from TRBV5-4 and TRBJ1-6, with TRBD1 identical over 7 bases. Germline loops: CDR1 SGHNT, CDR2 YYREEE (reference sequence). V dropped 4 bases and J dropped 7; count of bases not matched to a gene: 5. CDR3 length: 14 residues. The CDR3 coding sequence is TGTGCCAGCAGCGCGGGACAGTGGAATTCACCCCTCCACTTT. Translated: CASSAGQWNSPLHF.

This sequence joins TRBV10-3 and TRBJ1-2, with TRBD1 as a possible D gene (5 bases). This CDR3 is built from 15 residues. Deletions cut 5 bases from V and 2 bases from J, with 15 bases between. Germline loops: CDR1 ENHRY, CDR2 SYGVKD. The CDR3 protein is CAISPEQGGNYGYTF. The CDR3 DNA sequence: TGTGCCATCAGTCCGGAGCAGGGTGGGAACTATGGCTACACCTTC.

The J gene is TRBJ2-3, the V gene TRBV2; D is unclear. The V end was cut by 9 bases, the J end by 6 bases, with 10 bases between. The CDR3 has 11 amino acids. The V gene's germline CDR1 is SNHLY and CDR2 FYNNEI. The CDR3 reads CARGYGDTQYF. The CDR3 DNA reads TGTGCCAGAGGATACGGGGATACGCAGTATTTT.

The chain combines TRBV5-1 with TRBJ1-3; D is uncertain. This CDR3 region has 16 residues. Germline values: CDR1 SGHRS, CDR2 YFSETQ. V was shortened by 6 bases and J by 0 bases, with 16 bases between the two germline ends. CDR3 in DNA: TGCGCCAGCACCTTTGGTGGGCTGAGCTCTGGAAACACCATATATTTT. The encoded protein is CASTFGGLSSGNTIYF.

This rearrangement joins TRBV5-8 to TRBJ2-3; perhaps TRBD2 as D (6 bases). Germline V lookup: CDR1 SGHTS, CDR2 YDEGEE. V was shortened by 2 bases and J by 0 bases, with 10 bases between the two germline ends. The CDR3 runs to 15 residues. CDR3 bases: TGTGCCAGCAGCTTAGCGGGTACTAGCACAGATACGCAGTATTTT. Its protein product is CASSLAGTSTDTQYF.